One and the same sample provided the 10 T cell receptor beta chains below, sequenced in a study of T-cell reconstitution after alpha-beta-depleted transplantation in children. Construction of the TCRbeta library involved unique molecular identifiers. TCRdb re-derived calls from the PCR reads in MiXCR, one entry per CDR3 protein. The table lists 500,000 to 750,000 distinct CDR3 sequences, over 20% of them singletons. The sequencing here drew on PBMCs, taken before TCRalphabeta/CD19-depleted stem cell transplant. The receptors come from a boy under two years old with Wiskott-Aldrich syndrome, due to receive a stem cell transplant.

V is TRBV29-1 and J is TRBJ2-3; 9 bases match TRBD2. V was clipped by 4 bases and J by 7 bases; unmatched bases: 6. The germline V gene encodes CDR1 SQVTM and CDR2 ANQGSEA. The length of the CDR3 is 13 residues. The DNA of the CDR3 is TGCAGCGTTGGGGGACTAGCCGTTAATACGCAGTATTTT. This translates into CSVGGLAVNTQYF.

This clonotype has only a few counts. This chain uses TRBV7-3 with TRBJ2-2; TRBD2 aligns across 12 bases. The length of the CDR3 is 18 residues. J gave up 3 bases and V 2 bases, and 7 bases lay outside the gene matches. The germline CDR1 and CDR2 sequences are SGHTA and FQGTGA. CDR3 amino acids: CASSLLAGGPGDTGELFF. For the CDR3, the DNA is TGTGCCAGCAGCTTACTAGCGGGAGGGCCAGGCGACACCGGGGAGCTGTTTTTT. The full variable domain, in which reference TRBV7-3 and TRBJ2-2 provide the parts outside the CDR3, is GAGVSQTPSNKVTEKGKYVELRCDPISGHTALYWYRQSLGQGPEFLIYFQGTGAADDSGLPNDRFFAVRPEGSVSTLKIQRTERGDSAVYLCASSLLAGGPGDTGELFFGEGSRLTVL.

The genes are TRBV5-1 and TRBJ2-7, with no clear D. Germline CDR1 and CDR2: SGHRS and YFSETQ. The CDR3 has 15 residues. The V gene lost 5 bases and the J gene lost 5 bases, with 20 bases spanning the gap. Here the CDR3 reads CASSRDLGPRHEQYF. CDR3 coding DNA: TGCGCCAGCAGTCGTGACCTAGGACCACGGCACGAGCAGTACTTC.

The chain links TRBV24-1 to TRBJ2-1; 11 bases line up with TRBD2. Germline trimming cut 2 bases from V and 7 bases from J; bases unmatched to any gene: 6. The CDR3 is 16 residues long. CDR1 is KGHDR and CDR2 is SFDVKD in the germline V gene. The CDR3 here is CATSDSGLAEGNEQFF. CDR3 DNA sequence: TGTGCCACCAGTGATTCGGGACTAGCGGAGGGGAATGAGCAGTTCTTC.

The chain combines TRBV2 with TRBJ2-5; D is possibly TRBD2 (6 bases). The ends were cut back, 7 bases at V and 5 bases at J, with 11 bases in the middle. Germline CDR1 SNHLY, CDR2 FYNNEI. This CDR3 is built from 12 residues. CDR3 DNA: TGTGCCAGCAAACGGGAGACGGAGACCCAGTACTTC. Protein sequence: CASKRETETQYF.

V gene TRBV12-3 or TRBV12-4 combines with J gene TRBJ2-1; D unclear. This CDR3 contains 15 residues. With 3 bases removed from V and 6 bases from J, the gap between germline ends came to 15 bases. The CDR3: CASSFQTTIINEQFF. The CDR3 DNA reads TGTGCCAGCAGTTTTCAGACCACGATTATCAATGAGCAGTTCTTC.

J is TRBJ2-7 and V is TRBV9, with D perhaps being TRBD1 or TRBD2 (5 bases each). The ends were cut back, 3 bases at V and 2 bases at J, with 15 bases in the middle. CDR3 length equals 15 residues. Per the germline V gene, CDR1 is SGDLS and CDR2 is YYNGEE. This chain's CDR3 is CASSARDGRPYEQYF. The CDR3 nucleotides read TGTGCCAGCAGCGCCCGGGACGGTCGTCCCTACGAGCAGTACTTC.

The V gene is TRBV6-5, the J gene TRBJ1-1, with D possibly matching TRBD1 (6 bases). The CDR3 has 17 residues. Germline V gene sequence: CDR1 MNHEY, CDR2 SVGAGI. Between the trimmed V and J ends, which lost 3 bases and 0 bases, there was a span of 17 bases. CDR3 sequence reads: CASSYGGQSIMNTEAFF. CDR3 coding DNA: TGTGCCAGCAGTTATGGAGGACAGTCCATCATGAACACTGAAGCTTTCTTT.

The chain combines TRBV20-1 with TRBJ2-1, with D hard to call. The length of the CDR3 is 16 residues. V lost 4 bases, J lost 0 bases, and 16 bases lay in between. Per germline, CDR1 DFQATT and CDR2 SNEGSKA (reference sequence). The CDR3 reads CSAIGVATFSYNEQFF. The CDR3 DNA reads TGCAGTGCTATTGGGGTCGCGACATTCTCCTACAATGAGCAGTTCTTC.

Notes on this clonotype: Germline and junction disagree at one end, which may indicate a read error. The CDR3 DNA reads TGCGCCAGCAGCTTGGATCCAGGATTATACGTGCAGTACTTC. Its protein product is CASSLDPGLYVQYF. The chain links TRBV5-1 to TRBJ2-7; D not certain. CDR1 and CDR2 from the germline V gene are SGHRS and YFSETQ. The CDR3 covers 14 residues.